This section outlines one T cell receptor (beta chain) sequence together with its context. The antigen is not known. This PCR relied on a set of 60 Vbeta primers and 13 Jbeta primers. Here immunoSEQ multiplex PCR was the method, and the copy in TCRdb shows in-frame clones only, minus some. The sample totals 50,000 to 60,000 clones. The sample is drawn from a study of cytomegalovirus exposure and HLA in healthy donors. Overall study: Researchers found that approximately 77% of about 400 genotyped donors fell within the Caucasian-associated ancestry cluster.

The CDR3 totals 15 residues. The germline V gene has CDR1 LNHDA and CDR2 SQIVND (reference sequence). V lost 4 bases, J lost 3 bases, and 15 bases lay in between. Study-level points and caveats: The authors listed approximately 150 TCR beta chains as cytomegalovirus-associated. As was reported, the classifier diagnosed cytomegalovirus status with high specificity and sensitivity. From TCR beta sequences, most subjects' HLA-A and HLA-B alleles were reportedly predicted accurately.

Sequenced: PBMCs. The sequence derives from a woman between 50 and 59 years old in good health and CMV-seropositive. V is TRBV19 and J is TRBJ1-2; D may be TRBD1 (6 bases). CDR3 protein: CASSKGRGMDYGYTF. The CDR3 region has the DNA TGTGCCAGTAGTAAGGGCAGGGGTATGGACTATGGCTACACCTTC. The full variable domain, rest sourced from reference TRBV19 and TRBJ1-2, is DGGITQSPKYLFRKEGQNVTLSCEQNLNHDAMYWYRQDPGQGLRLIYYSQIVNDFQKGDIAEGYSVSREKKESFPLTVTSAQKNPTAFYLCASSKGRGMDYGYTFGSGTRLTVV.